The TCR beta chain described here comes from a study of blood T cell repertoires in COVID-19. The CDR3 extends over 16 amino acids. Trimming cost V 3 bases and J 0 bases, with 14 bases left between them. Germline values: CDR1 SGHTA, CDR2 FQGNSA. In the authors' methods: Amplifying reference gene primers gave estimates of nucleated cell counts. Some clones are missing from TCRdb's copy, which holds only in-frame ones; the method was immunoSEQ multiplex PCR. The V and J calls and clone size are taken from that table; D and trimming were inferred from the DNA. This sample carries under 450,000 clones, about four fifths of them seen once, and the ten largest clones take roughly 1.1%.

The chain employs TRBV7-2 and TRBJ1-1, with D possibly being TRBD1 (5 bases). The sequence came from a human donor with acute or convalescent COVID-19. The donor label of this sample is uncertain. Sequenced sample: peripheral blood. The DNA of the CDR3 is TGTGCCAGCAGCTTGGGACTTCTATTCATGAACACTGAAGCTTTCTTT. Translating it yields CASSLGLLFMNTEAFF.